One sample yielded the 3 T cell receptor beta chains listed below, sequenced in a study of T-cell memory formation after mild COVID-19. TCRdb reanalysed the 5' RACE reads using MiXCR and keeps one entry per CDR3 protein. This table has around 200,000 distinct CDR3 sequences, less than 20% appearing once. The sample consisted of PBMCs or a T cell subset sorted from them (not recorded which). These receptors all stem from a man younger than 35 who had mild COVID-19 (a few samples of this study predate the infection). Cell type and time point are not known.

This clonotype was counted at least ten times. The chain has TRBV5-1 and TRBJ2-5, with 11 bases fitting TRBD2. Germline CDR1 reads SGHRS; CDR2 reads YFSETQ. This CDR3 contains 17 residues. V dropped 5 bases and J dropped 2; count of bases not matched to a gene: 11. The CDR3 DNA sequence: TGCGCCAGCAGTCCCGGGTCGGGACTAGCGGCTCAAGAGACCCAGTACTTC. Its protein is CASSPGSGLAAQETQYF.

The rearrangement links TRBV7-2 to TRBJ2-2; TRBD2 matches 7 bases. The junction had 8 bases not matched to a gene; V was cut back by 3 bases and J by 7 bases. The CDR3 runs 15 residues. Germline values: CDR1 SGHTA, CDR2 FQGNSA. The CDR3 loop reads CASSLRAGERGELFF. For the CDR3, the DNA is TGTGCCAGCAGCTTGAGGGCGGGGGAGCGCGGGGAGCTGTTTTTT.

This clonotype was counted ten times or more. J is TRBJ1-6 and V is TRBV12-3 or TRBV12-4; D call uncertain. The CDR3 totals 14 residues. V lost 1 base, J lost 7 bases, and 8 bases lay in between. The CDR3 spells CASSLGALNSPLHF. The CDR3, as DNA: TGTGCCAGCAGTTTAGGGGCCCTAAATTCACCCCTCCACTTT.